Presented here are 21 T cell receptor beta chains from one specimen sequenced in a study of control samples from healthy donors and cancer patients. Here immunoSEQ multiplex PCR was the method, and the copy in TCRdb shows in-frame clones only, minus some. The table records approximately 100,000 clones, around 90% of them present only once. The sample consisted of blood. Receptors originate from a man younger than 40 in good health.

The chain links TRBV12-3 or TRBV12-4 to TRBJ2-3, with D unclear. With 6 bases removed from V and 4 bases from J, the gap between germline ends came to 8 bases. The CDR3 runs 12 residues. In nucleotides, the CDR3 is TGTGCCAGCAGCCCTAGTGCAGATACGCAGTATTTT. It translates to CASSPSADTQYF.

This clone was observed a single time. The V gene is TRBV18, the J gene TRBJ2-3; the D gene is possibly TRBD2 (6 bases). Germline CDR1 and CDR2: KGHSH and LQKENI. V lost 3 bases, J lost 2 bases, and 9 bases lay in between. This CDR3 region has 14 residues. The CDR3 DNA sequence: TGTGCCAGCTCACCCGCGGGAATCACAGATACGCAGTATTTT. Its translation is CASSPAGITDTQYF.

The table lists this clone with a count of one. This chain uses TRBV3-1 (or the pseudogene TRBV3-2) with TRBJ2-7; D might be TRBD1 (6 bases). Germline V gene sequence: CDR1 LGHDT, CDR2 YNNKEL (reference sequence). V gave up 5 bases and J gave up 5 bases, with 16 bases separating them. This CDR3 spans 14 amino acids. CDR3 sequence: CASSDRGSSHEQYF. CDR3 coding DNA: TGTGCCAGCAGCGATAGGGGGAGTTCCCACGAGCAGTACTTC.

V and J are TRBV24-1 and TRBJ1-5; D is perhaps TRBD1 (5 bases). This CDR3 has 14 amino acids. CDR1 is KGHDR, CDR2 SFDVKD, per germline. V gave up 3 bases and J gave up 5 bases, with 10 bases separating them. The CDR3 reads CATSDQGLDQPQHF. The CDR3 DNA follows: TGTGCCACCAGTGATCAGGGTCTCGATCAGCCCCAGCATTTT.

The V and J genes are TRBV14 and TRBJ2-5; TRBD1 is a possible D gene (6 bases). V was clipped by 2 bases and J by 5 bases, with 12 bases between them. CDR1 and CDR2 (germline): SGHDN, FVKESK. The CDR3 runs 14 residues. CDR3 region: CASSQFSGVETQYF. CDR3 bases: TGTGCCAGCAGCCAATTTTCAGGGGTGGAGACCCAGTACTTC.

V and J are TRBV9 and TRBJ2-6; D is unresolved. V was trimmed by 4 bases and J by 2 bases, leaving 13 bases between them. Per the germline V gene, CDR1 is SGDLS and CDR2 is YYNGEE. This CDR3 has 16 amino acids. The CDR3 region has the DNA TGTGCCAGCAGCAGCCGGAGTGGAGCTGGGGCCAACGTCCTGACTTTC. It encodes CASSSRSGAGANVLTF. Complete variable domain (other parts from reference TRBV9 and TRBJ2-6): DSGVTQTPKHLITATGQRVTLRCSPRSGDLSVYWYQQSLDQGLQFLIQYYNGEERAKGNILERFSAQQFPDLHSELNLSSLELGDSALYFCASSSRSGAGANVLTFGAGSRLTVL.

This clone showed up just once. V usage is TRBV18 and J usage is TRBJ1-2; D is undetermined. The CDR3 totals 12 residues. Trimming left V 0 bases short and J 3 bases short, with 2 bases between. The germline V gene has CDR1 KGHSH and CDR2 LQKENI. This chain's CDR3 is CASSPPDYGYTF. CDR3 DNA sequence: TGTGCCAGCTCACCACCCGACTATGGCTACACCTTC.

This clone was observed a handful of times. J is TRBJ2-7 and V is TRBV4-1; D is possibly TRBD2 (6 bases). The V gene lost 0 bases and the J gene lost 3 bases, with 12 bases spanning the gap. This CDR3 is built from 15 residues. The germline V gene encodes CDR1 MGHRA and CDR2 YSYEKL. The CDR3 nucleotides are TGCGCCAGCAGCCAAGAGGCGGGGCAGGGCTACGAGCAGTACTTC. Encoded protein: CASSQEAGQGYEQYF.

This sequence joins TRBV7-9 and TRBJ2-3; TRBD2 matches at 7 bases. The CDR3 spans 15 residues. The junction had 7 bases not matched to a gene; V was cut back by 5 bases and J by 2 bases. Germline V gene sequence: CDR1 SEHNR, CDR2 FQNEAQ (reference sequence). The CDR3 here is CASSLLAAPTDTQYF. The CDR3 nucleotides read TGTGCCAGCAGCCTGCTAGCGGCCCCCACAGATACGCAGTATTTT. Looking up the rest from reference TRBV7-9 and TRBJ2-3 gives the full variable domain: DTGVSQNPRHKITKRGQNVTFRCDPISEHNRLYWYRQTLGQGPEFLTYFQNEAQLEKSRLLSDRFSAERPKGSFSTLEIQRTEQGDSAMYLCASSLLAAPTDTQYFGPGTRLTVL.

V gene TRBV5-4 combines with J gene TRBJ2-7; D may be TRBD1 or TRBD2 (6 bases each). This CDR3 region has 15 residues. Trimming cost V 4 bases and J 2 bases, with 16 bases left between them. Germline V gene data show CDR1 as SGHNT and CDR2 as YYREEE (reference sequence). The CDR3, as DNA: TGTGCCAGCAGCCCTCCCGGGGGCCGGGCCTACGAGCAGTACTTC. Translating gives CASSPPGGRAYEQYF.

The chain recombines TRBV9 with TRBJ2-2, with D uncertain. CDR1 is SGDLS and CDR2 is YYNGEE in the germline V gene. V was shortened by 4 bases and J by 6 bases, with 13 bases between the two germline ends. The CDR3 is made up of 14 amino acids. The CDR3 DNA reads TGTGCCAGCAGCCCGAGTGGTGGGCCCGGGGAGCTGTTTTTT. Its protein product is CASSPSGGPGELFF.

This chain connects TRBV7-9 to TRBJ2-6; D possibly corresponds to TRBD1 (6 bases). The germline V gene encodes CDR1 SEHNR and CDR2 FQNEAQ (reference sequence). The CDR3 is 16 residues long. Trimming pared 0 bases from V and 5 bases from J, leaving 11 bases between. The CDR3 region is CASSLANRERANVLTF. The CDR3 bases are TGTGCCAGCAGCTTAGCGAACAGGGAACGGGCCAACGTCCTGACTTTC.

V is TRBV19 and J is TRBJ2-2; TRBD1 is a possible D gene (6 bases). The CDR3 spans 15 residues. Germline V gene lookup returns CDR1 LNHDA and CDR2 SQIVND (reference sequence). V was shortened by 3 bases and J by 6 bases, with 14 bases between the two germline ends. The chain's CDR3 is CASSILQGLAGELFF. CDR3 nucleotide sequence: TGTGCCAGTAGTATTTTACAGGGCTTGGCCGGGGAGCTGTTTTTT.

This clone turned up a few times. J is TRBJ2-5 and V is TRBV12-3 or TRBV12-4; D gene ambiguous. Deletions cut 2 bases from V and 7 bases from J, with 11 bases between. The CDR3 loop spans 13 amino acids. DNA of the CDR3: TGTGCCAGCAGTTTAACCCAATCGGGGACCCAGTACTTC. This codes for CASSLTQSGTQYF.

The rearrangement links TRBV9 to TRBJ2-1; perhaps D is TRBD1 or TRBD2 (5 bases each). V lost 0 bases, J lost 10 bases, and 17 bases lay in between. The germline V gene encodes CDR1 SGDLS and CDR2 YYNGEE. The CDR3 contains 15 residues. CDR3 residues: CASSVVSSRAGEQFF. The CDR3, as DNA: TGTGCCAGCAGCGTAGTCTCTAGCCGGGCAGGGGAGCAGTTCTTC.

This clone has just one count. V gene TRBV10-2 combines with J gene TRBJ2-2; no reliable D call. The CDR3 contains 13 residues. V gave up 5 bases and J gave up 1 base, with 5 bases separating them. CDR1 WSHSY and CDR2 SAAADI come from the germline V gene. CDR3 in amino acids: CASSWRNTGELFF. In DNA, the CDR3 is TGCGCCAGCAGTTGGAGGAACACCGGGGAGCTGTTTTTT.

CDR3 bases: TGTGCCAGCAGCCCGGGGGCGTCCTACGAGCAGTACTTC. It codes for CASSPGASYEQYF. This chain links TRBV7-9 with TRBJ2-7; D might be TRBD1 or TRBD2, each matching 6 bases. Trimming cost V 5 bases and J 1 base, with 9 bases left between them. The CDR3 runs to 13 residues. Germline V lookup: CDR1 SEHNR, CDR2 FQNEAQ (reference sequence).

J is TRBJ2-7 and V is TRBV9; TRBD1 aligns across 7 bases. The CDR3 extends over 14 amino acids. Per the germline V gene, CDR1 is SGDLS and CDR2 is YYNGEE. The ends lost 5 bases at V and 3 bases at J; junction bases unmatched: 8. Here the CDR3 DNA reads TGTGCCAGCAGTAGCACGGGACAGAGCTACGAGCAGTACTTC. It yields the protein CASSSTGQSYEQYF. Full variable domain (missing parts from reference TRBV9 and TRBJ2-7): DSGVTQTPKHLITATGQRVTLRCSPRSGDLSVYWYQQSLDQGLQFLIQYYNGEERAKGNILERFSAQQFPDLHSELNLSSLELGDSALYFCASSSTGQSYEQYFGPGTRLTVT.

This chain uses TRBV6-5 with TRBJ2-5, with D maybe TRBD2 (7 bases). The germline V gene encodes CDR1 MNHEY and CDR2 SVGAGI. The CDR3 length is 15 residues. Trimming left V 3 bases short and J 2 bases short, with 13 bases between. CDR3 residues: CASSYAGRGQETQYF. The CDR3 nucleotides are TGTGCCAGCAGTTATGCTGGGAGGGGGCAAGAGACCCAGTACTTC.

A single count supports this clone. In nucleotides, the CDR3 is TGTGCCAGCAGTGCGAGCTCTGGGGCCAACGTCCTGACTTTC. This sequence encodes CASSASSGANVLTF. The rearrangement links TRBV2 to TRBJ2-6; D is ambiguous. With 4 bases removed from V and 0 bases from J, the gap between germline ends came to 4 bases. Germline values: CDR1 SNHLY, CDR2 FYNNEI. There are 14 residues in the CDR3.

The V gene is TRBV5-6, the J gene TRBJ2-7, with D possibly TRBD2 on 6 matching bases. V lost 2 bases and J 1 base, leaving 7 bases between the germline ends. The CDR3 covers 13 residues. Germline CDR1 and CDR2: SGHDT and YYEEEE. The CDR3 spells CASSFGGSYEQYF. In nucleotides, the CDR3 is TGTGCCAGCAGCTTCGGGGGATCCTACGAGCAGTACTTC.